This TCR beta chain was documented in a study of blood T cell repertoires in COVID-19. Study-wide background: The cDNA or gDNA used as material had been derived from T cells, B-cell-depleted T cells, or PBMCs.

The study drew participants aged about 18 to 90 years from roughly 25 US areas. Libraries were prepared by immunoSEQ multiplex PCR; TCRdb keeps only in-frame clonotypes and omits some of them. Among under 400,000 clones listed, over 75% were seen once. Germline lookup yields CDR1 SGHTA and CDR2 FQGNSA. This CDR3 has 15 residues. Losses at the gene ends were 1 base for V and 4 bases for J; bases not matched to a gene: 5. Sequenced material: PBMCs or T cells enriched from blood (not recorded which). V gene TRBV7-2 combines with J gene TRBJ1-2, with TRBD1 identical over 8 bases. The clonotype originates from a man aged 35 to 55 in a cohort exposed to, infected with or recovered from COVID-19 (not recorded which). CDR3 amino acids: CASSLVPGGGYGYTF. The CDR3 DNA sequence: TGTGCCAGCAGCTTAGTGCCAGGGGGCGGCTATGGCTACACCTTC.